Here is one TCR beta chain with its context. Antigen unknown. The assay was immunoSEQ multiplex PCR, and TCRdb's table has in-frame clones only and misses some. The sample yields tens of thousands of clones, 80% seen once. The germline CDR1 and CDR2 sequences are GTSNPN and SVGIG (reference sequence). This CDR3 is built from 15 residues. Trimming shortened V by 3 bases and J by 0 bases, and 12 bases separated the two germline ends. The data are from a study of T cell responses to AZD1222 COVID-19 vaccine. For the study at large: Some second doses came at about 4 weeks and others at about 12 weeks; these were pooled. Findings and limits, study-wide: Nearly half of spike-specific TCRs reportedly target variant regions that are unmutated in the B.1.351 and B.1.1.7 variants. Baseline seropositivity occurred in only six or seven AZD1222 recipients. The repertoires were collected only after the peak T cell response.

This receptor was taken from an adult in good health. The V call is TRBV30, the J call TRBJ1-5; TRBD1 is a possible D gene (6 bases). The starting material was peripheral blood, obtained on day 0 of AZD1222 vaccination. Here the CDR3 reads CAWSAGAYSNQPQHF. CDR3 nucleotides: TGTGCCTGGAGCGCAGGGGCCTATAGCAATCAGCCCCAGCATTTT.